This TCR beta chain is drawn from a study of response to subunit inactivated influenza vaccine. TCRdb called the RT-PCR reads again in MiXCR, with one record for every CDR3 protein. Altogether about 650,000 distinct CDR3 sequences are present, about 15% being singletons, with the ten largest covering 11%. As concerns this clonotype: Its antigen is unknown. This may come from a read error, since a much larger clone is one base off.

This CDR3 contains 17 residues. V lost 3 bases, J lost 2 bases, and 7 bases stayed unmatched. Whole-study findings and limits: Authors proposed each seasonal influenza vaccination draws in few new T cells.

The V and J genes are TRBV12-3 or TRBV12-4 and TRBJ2-6; 7 bases are a match to TRBD2. The sequence derives from a man in his fifties or sixties who received an inactivated influenza vaccine. The sample in question was PBMCs from blood, obtained 11 to 12 days after vaccination. CDR3 sequence: CASSLGGGSPGANVLTF. Written as DNA, the CDR3 is TGTGCCAGCAGTTTGGGGGGAGGGAGCCCTGGGGCCAACGTCCTGACTTTC.